The present entry profiles one T cell receptor (beta chain) with its context. The antigen remains unidentified. Collection of blood occurred at baseline, at cycle 4 day 1, and at cycle 7 day 1. The length of the CDR3 is 16 residues. With 5 bases clipped from V and 10 bases from J, the junction kept 15 bases outside the gene matches. Germline CDR1 reads SGHVS; CDR2 reads FNYEAQ. This entry comes from a study of OX40 agonist ivuxolimab in advanced cancers. For the study at large: Partial responses occurred in Three dose-escalation patients, one with hepatocellular carcinoma and two with cutaneous melanoma. Study-level results: CD8+ T cells (on average) carried more expanded clones than CD4+ T cells.

Method: immunoSEQ multiplex PCR; TCRdb's copy keeps in-frame clones and lacks some. The repertoire holds about 110,000 clones, with less than 95% as singletons. This sequence was found in an adult with an advanced solid tumor such as melanoma, head and neck, liver or kidney cancer. Sample: CD4+ or CD8+ T cells sorted from blood, taken in a trial of the OX40 agonist ivuxolimab. V and J are TRBV7-6 and TRBJ2-1, with 9 bases fitting TRBD1. The CDR3, as DNA: TGTGCCAGCAGCGTCCGTTCCCGGACAGGGGAAAGCGAGCAGTTCTTC. Amino acids: CASSVRSRTGESEQFF.